A selection of T cell receptor beta chains follows, all from one sample in a study of blood T cell repertoires in COVID-19. Sequencing was performed with immunoSEQ multiplex PCR; in TCRdb, only in-frame clones are kept and a portion is missing. The repertoire includes just over 300,000 clones, roughly 86% of them detected once, and 8.5% to 10% sits in the top ten. Material: PBMCs or T cells enriched from blood (not recorded which). The receptor set was obtained from a young woman who had recovered from COVID-19. The CDR3 runs from the conserved cysteine through the conserved F or W. Each record gives: clone size, J gene, D gene, V gene, CDR3 protein, CDR3 DNA. D genes are given only for firm matches. Where a row states a size, it is once, few, many or the class of an expanded clone; other rows omit it.

>NA|TRBJ1-5|NA|TRBV7-4
CASSFGYVSNQPQHF
TGTGCCAGCAGCTTCGGGTACGTCAGCAATCAGCCCCAGCATTTT
>NA|TRBJ1-6|TRBD1|TRBV2
CASRKDRGSYNSPLHF
TGTGCCAGCAGGAAGGACAGGGGCTCCTATAATTCACCCCTCCACTTT
>NA|TRBJ1-2|TRBD1|TRBV27
CASSSIRGPSYGYTF
TGTGCCAGCAGTTCGATCAGGGGGCCGAGCTATGGCTACACCTTC
>NA|TRBJ2-2|NA|TRBV3-1/TRBV3-2
CAVQTNTGELFF
TGTGCGGTACAGACGAACACCGGGGAGCTGTTTTTT
>NA|TRBJ1-2|NA|TRBV9
CASSPPPDYYGYTF
TGTGCCAGCAGCCCCCCCCCAGACTACTATGGCTACACCTTC
>once|TRBJ2-7|NA|TRBV5-1
CASSLTGPNPYEQYF
TGCGCCAGCAGCTTAACAGGGCCAAACCCCTACGAGCAGTACTTC
>NA|TRBJ1-6|TRBD1|TRBV9
CASSPQDRGSNSPLHF
TGTGCCAGCAGCCCACAAGACAGGGGCTCTAATTCACCCCTCCACTTT
>NA|TRBJ2-1|NA|TRBV27
CASSMTKWGSKEFF
TGTGCCAGCAGTATGACGAAGTGGGGCAGCAAGGAGTTCTTC
>NA|TRBJ2-1|NA|TRBV14
CASSQDLVAGYNEQFF
TGTGCCAGCAGCCAAGATCTAGTGGCGGGATACAATGAGCAGTTCTTC
>NA|TRBJ1-1|NA|TRBV2
CASRVETEAFF
TGTGCCAGCAGGGTCGAGACTGAAGCTTTCTTT
>NA|TRBJ2-1|NA|TRBV6-2/TRBV6-3
CASSPRGESEQFF
TGTGCCAGCAGTCCCCGGGGAGAGAGTGAGCAGTTCTTC
>NA|TRBJ1-3|NA|TRBV7-8
CASTGTLSGNTIYF
TGTGCCAGTACAGGGACGCTCTCTGGAAACACCATATATTTT
>NA|TRBJ2-2|NA|TRBV18
CASSPRVEANTGELFF
TGTGCCAGCTCACCGCGTGTAGAGGCGAACACCGGGGAGCTGTTTTTT
>NA|TRBJ1-1|TRBD1|TRBV15
CATSERQGSTEAFF
TGTGCCACCAGCGAAAGACAGGGCTCCACTGAAGCTTTCTTT
>NA|TRBJ1-2|NA|TRBV9
CASSIGTLANYGYTF
TGTGCCAGCAGCATCGGGACACTTGCAAACTATGGCTACACCTTC
>NA|TRBJ2-5|NA|TRBV5-1
CASSSIAGQETQYF
TGCGCCAGCAGCTCCATCGCAGGGCAAGAGACCCAGTACTTC
>NA|TRBJ2-3|NA|TRBV6-2/TRBV6-3
CASSYGEVLHTDTQYF
TGTGCCAGCAGTTACGGGGAGGTCCTTCACACAGATACGCAGTATTTT
>few|TRBJ1-2|NA|TRBV30
CAWSGDTTYGYTF
TGTGCCTGGAGTGGGGACACAACCTATGGCTACACCTTC
>NA|TRBJ2-7|NA|TRBV10-3
CAISESTLDEQYF
TGTGCCATCAGTGAGTCGACTCTCGACGAGCAGTACTTC
>NA|TRBJ1-4|NA|TRBV9
CASSVGGSPGQEKLFF
TGTGCCAGCAGCGTAGGAGGCTCCCCGGGTCAGGAAAAACTGTTTTTT
>NA|TRBJ1-3|NA|TRBV5-1
CASSLQGSTGNTIYF
TGCGCCAGCAGCTTACAGGGTAGCACTGGAAACACCATATATTTT
>NA|TRBJ1-3|NA|TRBV7-2
CASRTELSGNTIYF
TGTGCCAGCAGGACAGAGCTCTCTGGAAACACCATATATTTT
>NA|TRBJ2-3|NA|TRBV7-9
CASSLAGAYTDTQYF
TGTGCCAGCAGCTTAGCGGGGGCCTACACAGATACGCAGTATTTT
>NA|TRBJ2-2|NA|TRBV7-2
CASPHGSSNTGELFF
TGTGCCAGCCCCCACGGTAGCAGTAACACCGGGGAGCTGTTTTTT
>NA|TRBJ2-3|TRBD1|TRBV4-3
CASSSKTGVGSDTQYF
TGCGCCAGCAGCTCAAAAACAGGGGTAGGGTCAGATACGCAGTATTTT
>few|TRBJ1-2|TRBD1|TRBV19
CASTLTRVRQGDDGYTF
TGTGCCAGTACCCTAACAAGGGTTCGGCAGGGGGATGATGGCTACACCTTC
>NA|TRBJ2-3|NA|TRBV9
CASSVGPGLDTDTQYF
TGTGCCAGCAGCGTAGGGCCTGGCCTAGACACAGATACGCAGTATTTT
>NA|TRBJ1-1|NA|TRBV30
CAFEVGRGTEAFF
TGTGCCTTTGAAGTAGGCAGGGGAACTGAAGCTTTCTTT
>NA|TRBJ1-3|NA|TRBV30
CAWSSGNSGNTIYF
TGTGCCTGGAGTTCAGGGAACTCTGGAAACACCATATATTTT
>NA|TRBJ1-2|NA|TRBV27
CASPNRARNYGYTF
TGTGCCAGCCCCAACAGGGCCCGAAACTATGGCTACACCTTC
>NA|TRBJ2-1|NA|TRBV11-2
CASSLTGSGNEQFF
TGTGCCAGCAGCTTAACCGGGAGTGGCAATGAGCAGTTCTTC
>NA|TRBJ2-1|NA|TRBV11-3
CASSSNRVSYNEQFF
TGTGCCAGCAGCTCGAACAGGGTTTCCTACAATGAGCAGTTCTTC
>once|TRBJ1-2|TRBD1|TRBV10-3
CAISERDRVGYTF
TGTGCCATCAGTGAAAGGGACAGGGTTGGCTACACCTTC
>NA|TRBJ2-5|NA|TRBV7-2
CASSLARGSETQYF
TGTGCCAGCAGCTTAGCCCGAGGGAGCGAGACCCAGTACTTC
>NA|TRBJ2-7|TRBD1|TRBV5-4
CASSLLTGAIYEQYF
TGTGCCAGCAGCTTGTTGACAGGGGCGATATACGAGCAGTACTTC
>NA|TRBJ2-7|TRBD1|TRBV28
CASSAQGSGSYEQYF
TGTGCCAGCAGTGCACAGGGGTCGGGCTCCTACGAGCAGTACTTC
>NA|TRBJ2-7|NA|TRBV9
CASSSPAGSLSYEQYF
TGTGCCAGCAGCTCACCCGCCGGGAGTCTTTCCTACGAGCAGTACTTC
>NA|TRBJ2-7|TRBD1|TRBV28
CASSISGQRYEQYF
TGTGCCAGCAGTATCTCGGGACAGCGCTACGAGCAGTACTTC
>NA|TRBJ1-6|NA|TRBV28
CASSFYRDNSPLHF
TGTGCCAGCAGTTTTTACAGGGATAATTCACCCCTCCACTTT
>NA|TRBJ2-3|TRBD2|TRBV6-6
CASEGLAGYKDTQYF
TGTGCCAGCGAGGGACTAGCGGGGTATAAAGATACGCAGTATTTT
>NA|TRBJ2-1|TRBD2|TRBV7-3
CASSLNGGSSYNEQFF
TGTGCCAGCAGCTTAAACGGGGGGAGCTCCTACAATGAGCAGTTCTTC
>NA|TRBJ2-5|NA|TRBV2
CASRSTQGEETQYF
TGTGCCAGCAGGAGCACACAGGGTGAAGAGACCCAGTACTTC
>NA|TRBJ2-5|TRBD2|TRBV19
CASSVGTSGQETQYF
TGTGCCAGTAGTGTCGGGACTAGCGGACAAGAGACCCAGTACTTC
>NA|TRBJ2-2|NA|TRBV6-5
CASSYDWNTGELFF
TGTGCCAGCAGTTACGACTGGAACACCGGGGAGCTGTTTTTT
>NA|TRBJ1-5|NA|TRBV4-1
CASSQTQNSNQPQHF
TGCGCCAGCAGCCAAACCCAGAATAGCAATCAGCCCCAGCATTTT
>NA|TRBJ2-6|NA|TRBV6-4
CASNTTGANVLTF
TGTGCCAGCAACACAACTGGGGCCAACGTCCTGACTTTC